A selection of T cell receptor beta chains follows, all from one sample in a study of CD8+ T cells in alopecia areata. Sequenced by immunoSEQ multiplex PCR; TCRdb stores in-frame clones only, minus some. The sample carries about 110,000 clones, roughly 50% recorded once. The sequenced sample was CD8+ T cells sorted from blood, obtained at week 24, from a patient treated with tofacitinib. The receptor set was obtained from a human donor with alopecia areata. Each CDR3 is given with its conserved first and last residue. A D gene is named only where the DNA matches it firmly. Size is stated for part of the rows, as once, few or many counts, or as a class when the clone is expanded.

CDR3,DNA,D,V,size,J
CASSLGADQETQYF,TGTGCCAGCAGCTTAGGGGCGGATCAAGAGACCCAGTACTTC,-,TRBV7-2,once,TRBJ2-5
CASSTTSGGANEQFF,TGTGCCAGCAGCACTACTAGCGGGGGGGCTAATGAGCAGTTCTTC,TRBD2,TRBV5-4,once,TRBJ2-1
CASTRGGGNTEAFF,TGTGCCAGCACCAGAGGGGGTGGGAACACTGAAGCTTTCTTT,-,TRBV27,once,TRBJ1-1
CASSYPGTTGYGYTF,TGTGCCAGCAGCTATCCCGGGACGACTGGGTATGGCTACACCTTC,-,TRBV5-6,few,TRBJ1-2
CASSSLGLAGLSSYNEQFF,TGTGCCAGCAGTTCTCTGGGACTAGCGGGGTTAAGCTCCTACAATGAGCAGTTCTTC,TRBD2,TRBV27,-,TRBJ2-1
CASSLAGEDTQYF,TGCGCCAGCAGCCTAGCGGGGGAAGATACGCAGTATTTT,TRBD2,TRBV4-1,-,TRBJ2-3
CSVDFRGQDSTDTQYF,TGCAGCGTTGATTTTAGGGGACAGGATAGCACAGATACGCAGTATTTT,TRBD1,TRBV29-1,-,TRBJ2-3
CAWSAQGNTEAFF,TGTGCCTGGAGTGCCCAGGGGAACACTGAAGCTTTCTTT,-,TRBV30,-,TRBJ1-1
CASSVGQDTDTQYF,TGTGCCAGCAGCGTAGGACAGGACACAGATACGCAGTATTTT,-,TRBV9,-,TRBJ2-3
CATRDSSLSGELFF,TGTGCCACCCGGGACAGTAGCCTGTCCGGGGAGCTGTTTTTT,TRBD1,TRBV10-3,-,TRBJ2-2
CASSSSPPGQTSPLHF,TGCGCCAGCAGCTCCTCCCCGCCGGGACAGACTTCACCCCTCCACTTT,TRBD1,TRBV4-3,many,TRBJ1-6
CASSSQGAEGYTF,TGTGCCAGCAGTTCCCAGGGGGCTGAAGGCTACACCTTC,TRBD1,TRBV27,few,TRBJ1-2
CATSPRGGVADTQYF,TGTGCCACCAGCCCCAGAGGGGGGGTGGCAGATACGCAGTATTTT,-,TRBV15,few,TRBJ2-3
CASSEETDTQYF,TGTGCCAGCAGCGAGGAGACAGATACGCAGTATTTT,-,TRBV9,-,TRBJ2-3
CASSITGHEANTGELFF,TGTGCCAGCAGCATCACAGGGCACGAAGCGAACACCGGGGAGCTGTTTTTT,-,TRBV5-8,-,TRBJ2-2
CASSRTGTTDTQYF,TGTGCCAGCAGCCGGACAGGGACGACAGATACGCAGTATTTT,TRBD1,TRBV14,once,TRBJ2-3
CAWSVKGGGTQETQYF,TGTGCCTGGAGTGTAAAGGGCGGGGGGACCCAAGAGACCCAGTACTTC,TRBD2,TRBV30,-,TRBJ2-5
CASSAGEGPYSNQPQHF,TGTGCCAGCAGCGCCGGGGAGGGCCCTTATAGCAATCAGCCCCAGCATTTT,-,TRBV9,-,TRBJ1-5
CALQGFGTGELFF,TGTGCCCTCCAGGGTTTCGGCACCGGGGAGCTGTTTTTT,-,TRBV19,few,TRBJ2-2
CASSEERGASYEQYF,TGCGCCAGCAGCGAGGAGCGGGGGGCATCCTACGAGCAGTACTTC,TRBD2,TRBV5-1,once,TRBJ2-7
CAWSARTRSAPPNTEAFF,TGTGCCTGGAGTGCGAGGACGCGGAGTGCCCCCCCCAACACTGAAGCTTTCTTT,-,TRBV30,few,TRBJ1-1
CASSTGGGGNNEQFF,TGTGCCAGCAGCACAGGGGGCGGGGGTAACAATGAGCAGTTCTTC,TRBD1,TRBV9,-,TRBJ2-1
CASRAGKGNEKLFF,TGTGCCAGCAGGGCAGGGAAGGGTAATGAAAAACTGTTTTTT,-,TRBV27,-,TRBJ1-4
CASSAEVGRGYEQYF,TGTGCCAGCAGCGCAGAAGTAGGTAGGGGCTACGAGCAGTACTTC,-,TRBV11-2,few,TRBJ2-7
CASSFGQGSMNTEAFF,TGTGCCAGCAGCTTTGGACAGGGGTCAATGAACACTGAAGCTTTCTTT,TRBD1,TRBV11-2,few,TRBJ1-1